A single TCR beta chain is shown here with its context. This entry belongs to a study of blood T cell repertoires in COVID-19. Study-level information: From T cells, B-cell-depleted T cells, or PBMCs came the material, which was cDNA or gDNA.

In the source study's methods: Scientists estimated how many nucleated cells there were by amplifying reference gene primers. The method was immunoSEQ multiplex PCR; TCRdb's version includes in-frame clones alone and lacks a portion of them. V and J calls and clone size follow that table, whereas D and trimming were derived from the DNA. The top ten hold 14% of the sample, which has almost 35,000 clones, 80% to 90% seen once. Losses at the gene ends were 5 bases for V and 0 bases for J; bases not matched to a gene: 3. CDR3 length: 15 amino acids. In germline, CDR1 is LNHDA, CDR2 SQIVND (reference sequence).

The chain is built from TRBV19 and TRBJ2-2; 7 nucleotides match TRBD2. Sequenced material: peripheral blood. The clonotype originates from a man in his sixties with active COVID-19. CDR3 in amino acids: CASSSGGSNTGELFF. DNA of the CDR3: TGTGCCAGTAGTTCGGGGGGTTCGAACACCGGGGAGCTGTTTTTT. The full variable domain, with the rest looked up from reference TRBV19 and TRBJ2-2, is DGGITQSPKYLFRKEGQNVTLSCEQNLNHDAMYWYRQDPGQGLRLIYYSQIVNDFQKGDIAEGYSVSREKKESFPLTVTSAQKNPTAFYLCASSSGGSNTGELFFGEGSRLTVL.